The clone carrying this TCR beta chain was picked up many times. Its antigen is not identified. Between the trimmed V and J ends, which lost 8 bases and 5 bases, there was a span of 20 bases. The length of the CDR3 is 15 residues. Germline V CDR1 and CDR2: SGHAT, FQDESV (reference sequence). Amplified TCR beta CDR3 regions were obtained using RNA transcripts as template. First-round RT-PCR with HTBI primers preceded a second-round multiplex PCR. TCRdb analysed the multiplex PCR reads with MiXCR anew, one entry per CDR3 protein. The sample consists of 360,000 or so distinct CDR3 sequences, about 16% of them appearing once. This specimen belongs to a study of Graves' ophthalmopathy and Graves' hyperthyroidism. Study outcomes and limitations: Discrimination between ophthalmopathy and stable hyperthyroidism by a 13-signature model showed more than 85% sensitivity and 70% to 84% specificity.

For donors with ophthalmopathy, the disease showed moderate-to-severe activity, reached CAS ≥3 and NOSPECS ≥4, and had lasted under 3 months. Sequenced: peripheral blood. The chain employs TRBV11-1 and TRBJ2-3, with D maybe TRBD2 (6 bases). This TCR was sampled from a woman aged 18-29 years with Graves' ophthalmopathy. In nucleotides, the CDR3 is TGTGCCAGCCGCCGGACTACCGGGGTAGGAGATACGCAGTATTTT. It translates to CASRRTTGVGDTQYF.